These 14 T cell receptor beta chains were sequenced from one sample in a study of CD8+CD57+ T cells in acquired aplastic anemia. Previously, flow cytometry had revealed CD8+CD57+ cell expansion in the patients chosen for sequencing. TCR beta VDJ and CDR3 profiles were obtained from a genomic DNA template. In TCRdb, the reads were re-called with MiXCR into one record per CDR3 protein. The repertoire holds around 190,000 distinct CDR3 sequences, with almost 50% as singletons. Sequencing was performed on sorted CD4+, CD8+, or CD8+CD57+ T cells (not recorded which) from PBMCs. These receptors were taken from a human donor with aplastic anemia.

The gene calls are TRBV2 and TRBJ2-3; no clear D. The V end was cut by 8 bases, the J end by 0 bases, with 12 bases between. CDR1 and CDR2 from the germline V gene are SNHLY and FYNNEI. CDR3 length: 14 residues. CDR3 region: CASEGGTSTDTQYF. The CDR3 DNA follows: TGTGCCAGCGAAGGCGGAACTAGCACAGATACGCAGTATTTT.

The genes are TRBV29-1 and TRBJ2-7, with a tentative D call TRBD1 (6 bases). The CDR3 is 13 amino acids. Germline V gene data show CDR1 as SQVTM and CDR2 as ANQGSEA. The CDR3 DNA is TGCGGCGCTGGAACGGACAGCGGCTACGAGCAGTACTTC. It specifies CGAGTDSGYEQYF.

This clonotype showed up just once. The J gene is TRBJ1-2, the V gene TRBV4-1, with 8 bases fitting TRBD1. Germline CDR1 reads MGHRA; CDR2 reads YSYEKL. The CDR3 runs to 16 residues. J lost 7 bases, V lost 3 bases, and 13 bases had no gene match. DNA of the CDR3: TGCGCCAGCAGCCAGGTGGGGACAGGAGCAATTCTTGGCTACACCTTC. Its translation: CASSQVGTGAILGYTF.

This CDR3 is CASSPAGTDYEQYF. CDR3 DNA sequence: TGTGCCAGCAGCCCAGCCGGGACAGACTACGAGCAGTACTTC. V usage is TRBV7-9 and J usage is TRBJ2-7, with 7 bases fitting TRBD1. CDR1 is SEHNR and CDR2 is FQNEAQ in the germline V gene (reference sequence). V gave up 5 bases and J gave up 3 bases; unmatched junction bases: 7. The CDR3 runs 14 residues. The full variable domain, completed using reference TRBV7-9 and TRBJ2-7, is DTGVSQNPRHKITKRGQNVTFRCDPISEHNRLYWYRQTLGQGPEFLTYFQNEAQLEKSRLLSDRFSAERPKGSFSTLEIQRTEQGDSAMYLCASSPAGTDYEQYFGPGTRLTVT.

A few counts support this clonotype. V and J are TRBV20-1 and TRBJ2-7; 8 nucleotides line up with TRBD2. This CDR3 spans 14 amino acids. The J segment lost 3 bases and the V segment lost 6 bases, leaving 10 bases of the junction unmatched. Germline V gene lookup returns CDR1 DFQATT and CDR2 SNEGSKA (reference sequence). The CDR3 sequence: CSATTSGRGYEQYF. CDR3 nucleotide sequence: TGCAGTGCGACCACTAGCGGCAGGGGCTACGAGCAGTACTTC.

The V gene is TRBV2, the J gene TRBJ2-2; D is unclear. Per germline, CDR1 SNHLY and CDR2 FYNNEI. The CDR3 covers 11 residues. V lost 8 bases and J lost 3, with 4 bases in between. Written as DNA, the CDR3 is TGTGCCAGCGGGGACACCGGGGAGCTGTTTTTT. Amino acid sequence: CASGDTGELFF.

The genes are TRBV24-1 and TRBJ1-5, with D unclear. Germline V gives CDR1 KGHDR, CDR2 SFDVKD. The CDR3 sequence is 13 residues long. The V end lost 5 bases, the J end lost 5 bases, and 9 bases lay between the germline ends. CDR3 nucleotides: TGTGCCACCAGTGCCCTAAAGGATCAGCCCCAGCATTTT. This codes for CATSALKDQPQHF.

The table lists this clonotype with many counts. J is TRBJ1-1 and V is TRBV19; no clear D. V was shortened by 6 bases and J by 1 base, with 12 bases between the two germline ends. The CDR3 extends over 14 amino acids. Germline assignment: CDR1 LNHDA and CDR2 SQIVND (reference sequence). The CDR3 sequence: CASSLLGSNTEAFF. CDR3 coding DNA: TGTGCCAGTAGCCTCTTAGGGTCGAACACTGAAGCTTTCTTT.

As to this clonotype: A much larger clone lies a single base off, so this may be a read error. The chain recombines TRBV11-2 with TRBJ1-5, with D hard to call. V was cut by 6 bases and J by 1 base, with 7 bases left in between. There are 13 residues in the CDR3. The germline gives CDR1 SGHAT, CDR2 FQNNGV. CDR3 sequence reads: CASRARSNQPQHF. CDR3 nucleotides: TGTGCCAGCAGGGCCCGGAGCAATCAGCCCCAGCATTTT.

This clonotype has at least ten counts. V and J are TRBV19 and TRBJ2-7; 10 bases line up with TRBD1. The CDR3 length is 13 residues. The germline gives CDR1 LNHDA, CDR2 SQIVND (reference sequence). V lost 8 bases, J lost 3 bases, and 4 bases stayed unmatched. CDR3: CASGQGERYEQYF. CDR3 DNA: TGTGCCAGTGGACAGGGGGAGCGCTACGAGCAGTACTTC. Full variable domain (remainder filled in from reference TRBV19 and TRBJ2-7): DGGITQSPKYLFRKEGQNVTLSCEQNLNHDAMYWYRQDPGQGLRLIYYSQIVNDFQKGDIAEGYSVSREKKESFPLTVTSAQKNPTAFYLCASGQGERYEQYFGPGTRLTVT.

This rearrangement joins TRBV2 to TRBJ2-3; 10 bases map to TRBD2. Germline V gene data show CDR1 as SNHLY and CDR2 as FYNNEI. The CDR3 loop spans 14 amino acids. V lost 8 bases and J lost 3; bases outside the gene matches: 5. The CDR3 DNA reads TGTGCCAGCGACACTAGCGGGGTTACAGATACGCAGTATTTT. Translation: CASDTSGVTDTQYF.

This clonotype was recorded at least ten times. The chain couples TRBV10-3 to TRBJ2-3; D may be TRBD1 (5 bases). In germline, CDR1 is ENHRY, CDR2 SYGVKD. The CDR3 is made up of 18 amino acids. Trimming shortened V by 9 bases and J by 2 bases, and 27 bases separated the two germline ends. The CDR3 DNA reads as TGTGCCATAAAGGGGCCCTTCGGGTACGACGGTAACACAGATACGCAGTATTTT. This gives the protein CAIKGPFGYDGNTDTQYF.

The chain couples TRBV9 to TRBJ1-3; perhaps TRBD1 as D (5 bases). The V gene's germline CDR1 is SGDLS and CDR2 YYNGEE. The CDR3 contains 15 residues. Trimming removed 4 bases at V and 0 bases at J, with 11 bases between. CDR3 nucleotide sequence: TGTGCCAGCAGCCCCAGGGACCCCTCTGGAAACACCATATATTTT. Translation: CASSPRDPSGNTIYF.

This chain links TRBV14 with TRBJ2-7; D may be TRBD1 or TRBD2 (6 bases each). CDR3 length: 15 amino acids. From germline, CDR1 is SGHDN and CDR2 FVKESK. The V end was cut by 0 bases, the J end by 6 bases, with 15 bases between. The CDR3 reads CASSQDVGGLTEQYF. CDR3 nucleotides: TGTGCCAGCAGCCAAGATGTGGGGGGCCTTACCGAGCAGTACTTC.